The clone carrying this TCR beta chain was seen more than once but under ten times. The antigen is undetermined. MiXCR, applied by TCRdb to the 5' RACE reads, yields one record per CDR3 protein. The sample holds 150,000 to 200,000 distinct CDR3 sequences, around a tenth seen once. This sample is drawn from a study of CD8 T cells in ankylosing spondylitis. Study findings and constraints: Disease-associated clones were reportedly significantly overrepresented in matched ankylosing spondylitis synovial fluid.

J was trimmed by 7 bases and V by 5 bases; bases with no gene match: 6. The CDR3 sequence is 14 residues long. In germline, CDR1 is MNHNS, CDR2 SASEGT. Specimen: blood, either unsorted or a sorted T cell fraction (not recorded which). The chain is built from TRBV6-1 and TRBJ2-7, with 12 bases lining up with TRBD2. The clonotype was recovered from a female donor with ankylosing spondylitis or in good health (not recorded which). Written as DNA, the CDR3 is TGTGCCAGCAGTACACTAGCGGGAGGCGGAGAGCAGTACTTC. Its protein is CASSTLAGGGEQYF.